These 18 T cell receptor beta chains were all obtained from the same sample, sequenced in a study of T cell changes during pregnancy in multiple sclerosis. Profiling relied on immunoSEQ multiplex PCR, and the TCRdb table lists in-frame clones only, not all of them. Of more than 90,000 clones in the sample, 80% to 95% were seen once. The sequenced sample was peripheral blood, obtained in the second trimester of pregnancy. Receptors were obtained from a female donor with multiple sclerosis, enrolled in a pregnancy study.

Comment on this clone: One end of the junction fails to match germline, which may point to a read error. This sequence joins TRBV6-6 and TRBJ2-1; D uncertain. CDR1 and CDR2 (germline): MNHNY, SVGAGI (reference sequence). CDR3 length: 14 amino acids. This CDR3 is CASSYQAPYDEQFF. The CDR3 nucleotides read TGTGCCAGCAGTTACCAGGCCCCCTACGATGAGCAGTTCTTC.

This clone turned up a few times. This chain joins TRBV30 and TRBJ1-2; tentative D call: TRBD1 (6 bases). Trimming took 4 bases from V and 1 from J, leaving 13 bases between them. Germline-derived CDR1 and CDR2 are GTSNPN and SVGIG (reference sequence). The CDR3 is made up of 14 amino acids. In nucleotides, the CDR3 is TGTGCCTGGATCCGGGGACAAGTTAACTATGGCTACACCTTC. It encodes CAWIRGQVNYGYTF. The variable domain in full, completed from reference TRBV30 and TRBJ1-2, reads SQTIHQWPATLVQPVGSPLSLECTVEGTSNPNLYWYRQAAGRGLQLLFYSVGIGQISSEVPQNLSASRPQDRQFILSSKKLLLSDSGFYLCAWIRGQVNYGYTFGSGTRLTVV.

The chain couples TRBV7-9 to TRBJ1-1; tentatively, D is TRBD1 (6 bases). The length of the CDR3 is 18 residues. The germline V gene encodes CDR1 SEHNR and CDR2 FQNEAQ (reference sequence). V was trimmed by 3 bases and J by 0 bases, leaving 20 bases between them. This chain's CDR3 is CASSLGSAGAYMNTEAFF. DNA for the CDR3: TGTGCCAGCAGCTTGGGGTCGGCGGGGGCCTACATGAACACTGAAGCTTTCTTT. The full variable domain, in which reference TRBV7-9 and TRBJ1-1 provide the parts outside the CDR3, is DTGVSQNPRHKITKRGQNVTFRCDPISEHNRLYWYRQTLGQGPEFLTYFQNEAQLEKSRLLSDRFSAERPKGSFSTLEIQRTEQGDSAMYLCASSLGSAGAYMNTEAFFGQGTRLTVV.

This chain connects TRBV29-1 to TRBJ1-1; maybe TRBD1 (5 bases). This CDR3 contains 12 residues. Deletions cut 4 bases from V and 2 bases from J, with 8 bases between. CDR1 and CDR2 (germline): SQVTM, ANQGSEA. Here the CDR3 reads CSVGQLNTEAFF. CDR3 DNA sequence: TGCAGCGTTGGACAGCTTAACACTGAAGCTTTCTTT.

The chain recombines TRBV5-1 with TRBJ2-5; D is unclear. The CDR3 contains 13 residues. V was pared by 4 bases and J by 4 bases, with 11 bases between. The germline CDR1 and CDR2 sequences are SGHRS and YFSETQ. CDR3 nucleotide sequence: TGCGCCAGCAGCCCCCAGGTGCGAGAGACCCAGTACTTC. This gives the protein CASSPQVRETQYF.

The chain joins TRBV10-3 to TRBJ2-7; 9 bases align to TRBD2. J was trimmed by 0 bases and V by 6 bases; bases with no gene match: 6. In germline, CDR1 is ENHRY, CDR2 SYGVKD. This CDR3 contains 15 residues. The CDR3 nucleotides read TGTGCCATCAGCCGGACTAGCGCGAGCTCCTACGAGCAGTACTTC. Amino acids: CAISRTSASSYEQYF.

To note about this clone: Compared with germline, one end of the junction differs, possibly owing to a read error. The J gene is TRBJ2-2, the V gene TRBV7-7, with TRBD1 as a possible D gene (6 bases). CDR3 length equals 12 residues. Germline values: CDR1 SSHAT, CDR2 FNYEAQ (reference sequence). This CDR3 is CASSRGTGELFF. The CDR3 nucleotides read TGTGCTAGCAGCAGGGGCACCGGGGAGCTGTTTTTT. Combining the CDR3 with reference TRBV7-7 and TRBJ2-2 gives the whole variable domain GAGVSQSPRYKVTKRGQDVTLRCDPISSHATLYWYQQALGQGPEFLTYFNYEAQPDKSGLPSDRFSAERPEGSISTLTIQRTEQRDSAMYRCASSRGTGELFFGEGSRLTVL.

The rearrangement links TRBV28 to TRBJ2-7; 8 bases match TRBD1. CDR1 MDHEN and CDR2 SYDVKM come from the germline V gene. V lost 2 bases and J lost 2; bases outside the gene matches: 2. This CDR3 is built from 14 residues. CDR3: CASSLPTGAYEQYF. CDR3 bases: TGTGCCAGCAGTTTACCGACAGGGGCCTACGAGCAGTACTTC.

This clone has more than one count but fewer than ten. The chain couples TRBV7-3 to TRBJ2-2; no clear D gene. CDR3 size: 15 residues. V lost 1 base and J lost 4, with 10 bases in between. Germline CDR1 SGHTA, CDR2 FQGTGA. The CDR3 here is CASSLMQAGTGELFF. CDR3 DNA sequence: TGTGCCAGCAGCTTAATGCAGGCCGGCACCGGGGAGCTGTTTTTT.

V usage is TRBV9 and J usage is TRBJ1-2; weak D call: TRBD1 (6 bases). With 6 bases removed from V and 7 bases from J, the gap between germline ends came to 22 bases. The CDR3 has 15 residues. The germline gives CDR1 SGDLS, CDR2 YYNGEE. The CDR3: CASNPRGVGWSGYTF. DNA for the CDR3: TGTGCCAGCAACCCCAGGGGTGTGGGGTGGAGTGGCTACACCTTC.

This chain connects TRBV6-5 to TRBJ1-2; 7 bases fit TRBD1. Germline V CDR1 and CDR2: MNHEY, SVGAGI. This CDR3 contains 13 residues. V was clipped by 0 bases and J by 6 bases; unmatched bases: 1. CDR3 nucleotides: TGTGCCAGCAGTTACTCGACAGGGCATGGCTACACCTTC. Amino acid sequence: CASSYSTGHGYTF.

The chain uses TRBV27 and TRBJ1-4; D is undetermined. V lost 7 bases, J lost 4 bases, and 22 bases lay in between. There are 17 residues in the CDR3. CDR1 and CDR2 from the germline V gene are MNHEY and SMNVEV (reference sequence). CDR3 DNA: TGTGCCAGCACGAGTAGACCCCTACGCGGTCTTAATGAAAAACTGTTTTTT. Amino acid sequence: CASTSRPLRGLNEKLFF.

The rearrangement joins TRBV10-2 to TRBJ1-4, with D possibly matching TRBD1 (6 bases). This CDR3 has 14 amino acids. The V end lost 2 bases, the J end lost 8 bases, and 12 bases lay between the germline ends. Germline assignment: CDR1 WSHSY and CDR2 SAAADI. The CDR3 region is CASSEVGAGEKLFF. The DNA for the CDR3 is TGCGCCAGCAGTGAGGTGGGGGCGGGCGAAAAACTGTTTTTT.

J is TRBJ2-7 and V is TRBV19, with TRBD2 identical over 11 bases. The CDR3 length is 15 residues. Germline CDR1 reads LNHDA; CDR2 reads SQIVND (reference sequence). J gave up 0 bases and V 7 bases, and 5 bases lay outside the gene matches. CDR3 in DNA: TGTGCCAGTACCCCTAGCGGGGGGAGCTCCTACGAGCAGTACTTC. Translated: CASTPSGGSSYEQYF.

The chain couples TRBV28 to TRBJ1-1; D call uncertain. The V gene lost 8 bases and the J gene lost 1 base, with 5 bases spanning the gap. Germline V lookup: CDR1 MDHEN, CDR2 SYDVKM. There are 11 residues in the CDR3. CDR3 nucleotide sequence: TGTGCCAGCCATAGGAACACTGAAGCTTTCTTT. This codes for CASHRNTEAFF.

The gene calls are TRBV28 and TRBJ2-2, with unresolved D. The CDR3 extends over 14 amino acids. The V and J ends lost 6 bases and 6 bases respectively, with 14 bases between them. The germline V gene encodes CDR1 MDHEN and CDR2 SYDVKM. The CDR3 here is CASSFPYISGELFF. The CDR3 nucleotides read TGTGCCAGCAGCTTCCCTTATATCTCCGGGGAGCTGTTTTTT.

The genes are TRBV29-1 and TRBJ2-6; D unresolved. Germline CDR1 is SQVTM and CDR2 is ANQGSEA. V gave up 3 bases and J gave up 3 bases, with 6 bases separating them. The CDR3 is made up of 13 amino acids. The CDR3: CSVDEIGANVLTF. The CDR3 DNA reads TGCAGCGTTGACGAGATTGGGGCCAACGTCCTGACTTTC.

The chain is built from TRBV7-6 and TRBJ2-3; D possibly corresponds to TRBD2 (6 bases). Germline-derived CDR1 and CDR2 are SGHVS and FNYEAQ. The V gene lost 1 base and the J gene lost 9 bases, with 20 bases spanning the gap. The CDR3 covers 16 residues. The CDR3 sequence: CASSLDGSGEGWTQYF. CDR3 DNA: TGTGCCAGCAGCTTAGATGGTAGCGGTGAGGGGTGGACGCAGTATTTT.